This is a list of T cell receptor beta chains from one sample in a study of T-cell memory formation after mild COVID-19. TCRdb fed the 5' RACE reads into MiXCR, producing one record per CDR3 protein. The sample lists over 15,000 distinct CDR3 sequences, around 20% occurring once. The sample was PBMCs or a T cell subset sorted from them (not recorded which). These receptors were collected from a man aged 18 to 29 who had mild COVID-19 (a few samples of this study predate the infection). Cell type and time point are not known. CDR3s include the opening cysteine and the closing phenylalanine or tryptophan. D genes are given only for firm matches. The size of a clone is reported for some rows only, either as once, few or many, or as a class for expanded clones.

DNA	CDR3	J	size	V	D
TGCGCCAGCAGCCATGACGTAACTAGCGATATCACAGATACGCAGTATTTT	CASSHDVTSDITDTQYF	TRBJ2-3	few	TRBV4-3	TRBD2
TGCGCCAGCAGCTGGGGACGGGCATATGGCTACACCTTC	CASSWGRAYGYTF	TRBJ1-2	few	TRBV5-1	-
TGTGCCAGCAGCGTAGATGGTACGGGCCGTCCAGAGACCCAGTACTTC	CASSVDGTGRPETQYF	TRBJ2-5	-	TRBV9	-
TGTGCCAGTAGTAGGGGCCGGGGGGCCCAAGAGACCCAGTACTTC	CASSRGRGAQETQYF	TRBJ2-5	many	TRBV19	-
TGTGCCAGCAGTTTGTGGGAGGCGAGCACTGAAGCTTTCTTT	CASSLWEASTEAFF	TRBJ1-1	-	TRBV28	-
TGCGCCAGCAGTACTGCCTGGGCAGACGTGGAGCAGTTCTTC	CASSTAWADVEQFF	TRBJ2-1	-	TRBV5-1	-
TGCAGCGTTGAAGTTCTGGGACTAGTGGGCAATGAGCAGTTCTTC	CSVEVLGLVGNEQFF	TRBJ2-1	-	TRBV29-1	TRBD2
TGTGCCAGCAGCGTAGGTTCACTAGCGGGTACCGGGGAGCTGTTTTTT	CASSVGSLAGTGELFF	TRBJ2-2	many	TRBV9	TRBD2
TGTGCCAGCAGAATAACACCCAACTCCTACGAGCAGTACTTC	CASRITPNSYEQYF	TRBJ2-7	-	TRBV11-3	-
TGTGCCAGCAGCGTCAGTGGTACTAGCGGAAGCTCCTACAATGAGCAGTTCTTC	CASSVSGTSGSSYNEQFF	TRBJ2-1	-	TRBV9	TRBD2
TGTGCCAGCAGCGCAGGGGATAGCATTGAAAAGGCTCATTTT	CASSAGDSIEKAHF	TRBJ1-4	-	TRBV9	-
TGTGCCAGCAGTGAATCAGGGGCCAATCAGCCCCAGCATTTT	CASSESGANQPQHF	TRBJ1-5	few	TRBV25-1	-
TGCGCCAGCAGACCTAGCGGGGGTCGAGATACGCAGTATTTT	CASRPSGGRDTQYF	TRBJ2-3	-	TRBV4-1	TRBD2
TGCGCCAGCAGCCCCCTCGGAGAGCAGTACTTC	CASSPLGEQYF	TRBJ2-7	many	TRBV5-1	-
TGTGCCAGCAGTGAGCAAGGGCATACCGGGGAGCTGTTTTTT	CASSEQGHTGELFF	TRBJ2-2	-	TRBV25-1	-
TGTGCCAGCAGCTTAGCCCCGGGACAGGATTATAGCAATCAGCCCCAGCATTTT	CASSLAPGQDYSNQPQHF	TRBJ1-5	many	TRBV7-9	TRBD1
TGTGCCAGCAGTGTAGAGAGGGCAGCCAGTGAGCAGTTCTTC	CASSVERAASEQFF	TRBJ2-1	-	TRBV12-3/TRBV12-4	-
TGTGCCAGCAGCTTCCCAGGGAACTATGGCTACACCTTC	CASSFPGNYGYTF	TRBJ1-2	many	TRBV7-3	-
TGTGCCAGCAGCTCCGACGACTCCAGCGGGGGGGCATATACGCAGTATTTT	CASSSDDSSGGAYTQYF	TRBJ2-3	-	TRBV5-4	TRBD2
TGTGCCAGCAGCCAGAGGAGGGGGGGGAATTCACCCCTCCACTTT	CASSQRRGGNSPLHF	TRBJ1-6	few	TRBV14	-
TGTGCCAGCTCACCAGGGTCCGGAACTGAAGCTTTCTTT	CASSPGSGTEAFF	TRBJ1-1	few	TRBV18	-
TGCGCCAGCAGCTTTCTACAGGGAGCCCCTAACTATGGCTACACCTTC	CASSFLQGAPNYGYTF	TRBJ1-2	many	TRBV5-1	-
TGCAGTGCTTATGGGAGGGGGGAAAAACTGTTTTTT	CSAYGRGEKLFF	TRBJ1-4	-	TRBV20-1	-
TGTGCCAGCAGCTTAGCCCTAGAGATGAACACTGAAGCTTTCTTT	CASSLALEMNTEAFF	TRBJ1-1	many	TRBV7-2	-
TGTGCCAGCACTATTAGGGGACAGGGGCTTGGAAACACCATATATTTT	CASTIRGQGLGNTIYF	TRBJ1-3	many	TRBV7-8	TRBD1
TGCGCCAGCAGCTTGGTCGGCGGAACGAACACTGAAGCTTTCTTT	CASSLVGGTNTEAFF	TRBJ1-1	many	TRBV5-1	-
TGTGCCAGCAGTCATTTAGCGGGGGGGACGGCCAATGAGCAGTTCTTC	CASSHLAGGTANEQFF	TRBJ2-1	many	TRBV12-3/TRBV12-4	TRBD2
TGTGCCAGCAGTTACTCGGGAGCGGGGGGCGCTTTGGGGCAGTTCTTC	CASSYSGAGGALGQFF	TRBJ2-1	many	TRBV6-5	TRBD2
TGTGCCAGCAGCCAACGACAGTACGGCAAAAACATTCAGTACTTC	CASSQRQYGKNIQYF	TRBJ2-4	many	TRBV14	-
TGTGCCAGCAGTGAATCGAGACAGGGGCCAGAGTGGACCCAGTACTTC	CASSESRQGPEWTQYF	TRBJ2-5	-	TRBV25-1	TRBD1
TGTGCCAGCAGCCAACTCGCGCGGCTAGCGGGGGGAAACTCCTACGAGCAGTACTTC	CASSQLARLAGGNSYEQYF	TRBJ2-7	many	TRBV3-1	TRBD2
TGTGCCAGCAGTCAGCTTGGACTAGCGGGTGTCCTGGGTTACAATGAGCAGTTCTTC	CASSQLGLAGVLGYNEQFF	TRBJ2-1	-	TRBV14	TRBD2
TGTGCCAGCAGCCTCGGACAGGGGGCGAGGGGCTACACCTTC	CASSLGQGARGYTF	TRBJ1-2	few	TRBV7-6	TRBD1
TGTGCCAGCAGGCCGATGAACACTGAAGCTTTCTTT	CASRPMNTEAFF	TRBJ1-1	-	TRBV28	-
TGCGCCAGCAGCTTGACCGAGAATGAGCAGTTCTTC	CASSLTENEQFF	TRBJ2-1	many	TRBV5-1	-
TGCAGTGCTGCAGGGCGAGATACGCAGTATTTT	CSAAGRDTQYF	TRBJ2-3	many	TRBV20-1	-
TGCAGTGCCAACTTCCAGGGGACGTACGAGCAGTACTTC	CSANFQGTYEQYF	TRBJ2-7	-	TRBV20-1	-